This T cell receptor (beta chain) was retrieved from a study of spatial heterogeneity in lung cancer. At the level of the study: Consistent detection of more beta-chain than alpha-chain sequences was observed.

The germline gives CDR1 SNHLY, CDR2 FYNNEI. Trimming pared 7 bases from V and 2 bases from J, leaving 8 bases between. The CDR3 length is 12 residues. TCR cDNA molecules each carried a unique molecular identifier. A single record per CDR3 protein comes from TCRdb applying MiXCR to the 5' RACE reads. This sample has about 36,000 distinct CDR3 sequences; less than 5.5% occur once, and the top ten carry around 26%. Specified time point: sample taken at primary tumor resection. Researchers sequenced whole RNA taken from tumor, nontumor lung or frozen PBMC without sorting. Patients with untreated early-stage non-small cell lung cancer, numbering some 72, were the donors.

The sequence was obtained from a female donor with early-stage non-small cell lung cancer. The J gene is TRBJ1-1, the V gene TRBV2; no reliable D call. The source material was PBMCs, sampled at surgery. CDR3 sequence reads: CASTMDNTEAFF. The CDR3 DNA follows: TGTGCCAGCACCATGGACAACACTGAAGCTTTCTTT.